This T cell receptor beta chain comes out of a study of tumor-infiltrating lymphocytes in primary liver carcinoma. Unmatched junction bases numbered 9, after V lost 7 bases and J lost 5 bases. This CDR3 is 15 amino acids long. Looked up from germline, CDR1 is LNHDA and CDR2 is SQIVND (reference sequence). The source of the blood RNA was unsorted whole blood, and germline DNA was extracted as well. With a constant-region primer, TCR beta cDNA was made from 450 to 500 ng of total RNA. Three nested multiplex PCR rounds, a slightly modified ARM-PCR method, built the TCR beta libraries. Rounds one and two of PCR, each of around 11 cycles, were primed with TRBV1-TRBV30 forward primers and a C-beta reverse primer. TCRdb ran MiXCR on the multiplex PCR reads and lists one entry per CDR3 protein. The repertoire holds about 300,000 distinct CDR3 sequences, with 65% as singletons.

J is TRBJ2-1 and V is TRBV19; 9 bases line up with TRBD2. The source of this sequence is a man aged 35 to 55 with primary liver carcinoma and hepatitis B virus infection. Sequences were obtained from peripheral blood. The CDR3 coding sequence is TGTGCCAGTAAGGGTAGCGGGGGATACAACAATGAGCAGTTCTTC. The encoded protein is CASKGSGGYNNEQFF.